The rows below give T cell receptor beta chains drawn from one sample of a study of blood T cell repertoires in COVID-19. The repertoire was sequenced with immunoSEQ multiplex PCR; TCRdb's copy has only in-frame clones and lacks some. The sample records roughly 35,000 clones, 85% being singletons. Material for sequencing was peripheral blood. Receptor source: a human donor with acute or convalescent COVID-19. The donor label of this sample is uncertain. Each CDR3 is given with its conserved first and last residue. The order of the fields is V gene, D gene, J gene, clone size, CDR3 protein, CDR3 DNA. D genes are given only for firm matches. Size is omitted from some rows. Given values are once, few, many or a class for expanded clones.

>TRBV11-3|-|TRBJ2-3|-
CASSQTGTLRTDTQYF
TGTGCCAGCAGCCAAACCGGGACTCTGAGGACGGATACGCAGTATTTT
>TRBV5-6|-|TRBJ1-2|-
CASSFPGYGYTF
TGTGCCAGCAGCTTTCCAGGCTATGGCTACACCTTC
>TRBV24-1|TRBD2|TRBJ2-1|once
CATSDYGGRAHNEQFF
TGTGCCACCAGTGATTACGGCGGGAGGGCGCACAATGAGCAGTTCTTC
>TRBV5-1|-|TRBJ2-5|-
CASSSQGTETQYF
TGCGCCAGCAGCTCGCAGGGTACGGAGACCCAGTACTTC
>TRBV2|TRBD1|TRBJ2-7|few
CASTWDSQYPSEQYF
TGTGCCAGCACCTGGGACAGCCAGTATCCATCCGAGCAGTACTTC
>TRBV24-1|TRBD1|TRBJ1-5|-
CATSDSGTGANQPQHF
TGTGCCACCAGTGATTCCGGGACAGGGGCCAATCAGCCCCAGCATTTT
>TRBV13|-|TRBJ2-3|-
CASSLQGSRITDTQYF
TGTGCCAGCAGCTTACAGGGGTCTCGAATCACAGATACGCAGTATTTT
>TRBV25-1|TRBD2|TRBJ2-3|-
CASTPGLALTDTQYF
TGTGCCAGCACCCCGGGACTAGCGTTAACAGATACGCAGTATTTT
>TRBV20-1|TRBD2|TRBJ2-2|-
CSASSGGDTGELFF
TGCAGTGCTAGTAGCGGGGGGGATACCGGGGAGCTGTTTTTT
>TRBV28|-|TRBJ1-4|-
CASSLSTGNEKLFF
TGTGCCAGCAGTTTATCGACAGGAAATGAAAAACTGTTTTTT
>TRBV4-2|TRBD1|TRBJ1-2|-
CASSQNTGGSGYTF
TGTGCCAGCAGCCAGAACACAGGGGGCTCTGGCTACACCTTC
>TRBV6-5|TRBD1|TRBJ2-7|-
CASSYDPGQSHYEQYF
TGTGCCAGCAGTTACGATCCGGGACAGTCCCACTACGAGCAGTACTTC
>TRBV4-1|TRBD2|TRBJ2-7|-
CASSLAVTSGVEQYF
TGCGCCAGCAGCCTGGCCGTTACTAGCGGGGTCGAGCAGTACTTC
>TRBV24-1|-|TRBJ1-2|-
CATSIGDGYTF
TGTGCCACCAGTATAGGGGATGGCTACACCTTC
>TRBV27|TRBD2|TRBJ2-7|-
CASSPYPGTSLNEQYF
TGTGCCAGCAGTCCCTATCCCGGGACTAGCCTTAACGAGCAGTACTTC
>TRBV15|-|TRBJ1-1|once
CATSRDLTSEAFF
TGTGCCACCAGCAGAGATCTTACTTCTGAAGCTTTCTTT
>TRBV14|-|TRBJ2-7|-
CASSLTVPYEQYF
TGTGCCAGCAGCCTCACAGTCCCTTACGAGCAGTACTTC
>TRBV7-3|TRBD1|TRBJ1-6|-
CASSTGTDLSPLHF
TGTGCCAGCAGCACTGGGACAGATCTTTCACCCCTCCACTTT
>TRBV19|-|TRBJ2-7|-
CASSGSFSYEQYF
TGTGCCAGTAGTGGCAGTTTCTCCTACGAGCAGTACTTC
>TRBV24-1|-|TRBJ2-4|-
CATSGVAGNIQYF
TGTGCCACCAGCGGGGTAGCCGGAAACATTCAGTACTTC
>TRBV10-3|-|TRBJ2-3|-
CAISEKRTDTQYF
TGTGCCATCAGTGAGAAGCGGACAGATACGCAGTATTTT
>TRBV7-3|-|TRBJ1-1|-
CASSLPGDTEAFF
TGTGCCAGCAGCTTACCGGGGGACACTGAAGCTTTCTTT
>TRBV6-6|TRBD1|TRBJ1-2|-
CASSSRQGEGYTF
TGTGCCAGCAGTTCCCGACAGGGAGAGGGCTACACCTTC
>TRBV6-4|-|TRBJ1-5|-
CASSVGQNQPQHF
TGTGCCAGCAGTGTAGGACAGAATCAGCCCCAGCATTTT
>TRBV28|TRBD1|TRBJ2-1|-
CASSFLGQGRWNEQFF
TGTGCCAGCAGTTTCTTAGGACAGGGTAGGTGGAATGAGCAGTTCTTC
>TRBV11-3|-|TRBJ1-1|-
CASTSPGFSSEAFF
TGTGCCAGCACCTCACCAGGGTTTTCCTCCGAAGCTTTCTTT
>TRBV2|-|TRBJ1-6|once
CASSGAAGSNSPLHF
TGTGCCAGCAGTGGAGCGGCAGGCAGTAATTCACCCCTCCACTTT
>TRBV5-5|TRBD1|TRBJ1-3|-
CASSLGTGVGSGNTIYF
TGTGCCAGCAGCTTGGGAACAGGGGTCGGTTCTGGAAACACCATATATTTT
>TRBV9|-|TRBJ2-1|-
CASSVGQSSYNEQFF
TGTGCCAGCAGCGTGGGACAAAGCTCCTACAATGAGCAGTTCTTC
>TRBV28|-|TRBJ1-2|-
CASSTTGREGGYGYTF
TGTGCCAGCAGTACTACCGGACGGGAAGGGGGCTATGGCTACACCTTC
>TRBV7-2|-|TRBJ2-1|-
CASSLAGRVGNEQFF
TGTGCCAGCAGCTTAGCGGGGAGAGTCGGCAATGAGCAGTTCTTC
>TRBV3-1/TRBV3-2|TRBD1|TRBJ1-1|-
CASTGTGGSDTEAFF
TGTGCCAGCACCGGGACAGGGGGCTCGGATACTGAAGCTTTCTTT
>TRBV15|-|TRBJ1-2|-
CATSRADSYNYGYTF
TGTGCCACCAGCAGGGCCGACAGTTATAACTATGGCTACACCTTC
>TRBV6-4|TRBD2|TRBJ2-3|few
CASSVSGGATDTQYF
TGTGCCAGCAGTGTTAGCGGGGGGGCCACAGATACGCAGTATTTT
>TRBV7-3|-|TRBJ1-6|-
CASSLTPGISPLHF
TGTGCCAGCAGCTTAACGCCAGGGATTTCACCCCTCCACTTT
>TRBV6-5|-|TRBJ1-2|-
CASRGGTTNYGYTF
TGTGCCAGCAGGGGAGGGACAACAAACTATGGCTACACCTTC
>TRBV7-9|TRBD2|TRBJ2-1|few
CASSFLAGTYNEQFF
TGTGCCAGCAGCTTTCTAGCGGGGACCTACAATGAGCAGTTCTTC
>TRBV30|-|TRBJ1-3|-
CAWSVSGGNTIYF
TGTGCCTGGAGTGTAAGTGGCGGAAACACCATATATTTT
>TRBV6-5|-|TRBJ1-6|once
CASSWTDGNNSPLHF
TGTGCCAGCAGTTGGACAGATGGTAATAATTCACCCCTCCACTTT
>TRBV4-2|-|TRBJ2-3|-
CASSQAPQGFTDTQYF
TGTGCCAGCAGCCAAGCCCCCCAGGGATTCACAGATACGCAGTATTTT
>TRBV6-4|-|TRBJ2-1|once
CASSEAPYNEQFF
TGTGCCAGCAGTGAGGCTCCCTACAATGAGCAGTTCTTC
>TRBV27|-|TRBJ1-1|-
CASVIWGASTEAFF
TGTGCCAGCGTTATCTGGGGCGCGTCCACTGAAGCTTTCTTT
>TRBV19|-|TRBJ1-5|few
CASTKLRRESGNQPQHF
TGTGCCAGCACTAAACTTAGGAGGGAAAGCGGCAATCAGCCCCAGCATTTT
>TRBV7-3|-|TRBJ1-1|-
CASSLVGPETEAFF
TGTGCCAGCAGCTTAGTGGGCCCTGAGACTGAAGCTTTCTTT
>TRBV6-5|-|TRBJ1-1|-
CASILRGSSETEAFF
TGTGCCAGCATCCTCAGGGGTAGTTCGGAAACTGAAGCTTTCTTT
>TRBV28|-|TRBJ1-2|-
CASSLVGGVTNYGYTF
TGTGCCAGCAGTTTAGTGGGTGGAGTGACTAACTATGGCTACACCTTC
>TRBV5-1|-|TRBJ2-1|-
CASSFNQLEAHSYNEQFF
TGCGCCAGCAGCTTTAACCAACTAGAAGCCCACAGTTACAATGAGCAGTTCTTC
>TRBV9|-|TRBJ1-1|-
CASSVGQFNTEAFF
TGTGCCAGCAGCGTAGGACAGTTTAACACTGAAGCTTTCTTT
>TRBV3-1/TRBV3-2|TRBD2|TRBJ2-2|-
CASSQDSPSGGADTPSVGELFF
TGTGCCAGCAGCCAAGATTCCCCCAGCGGGGGGGCGGATACACCCTCCGTCGGGGAGCTGTTTTTT
>TRBV3-1/TRBV3-2|-|TRBJ1-6|-
CASSHPLQAGRSAPLHF
TGTGCCAGCAGCCACCCCCTTCAGGCGGGTCGAAGCGCACCCCTCCACTTT
>TRBV10-3|TRBD1|TRBJ1-2|-
CAISEGLGQDAGYTF
TGTGCCATCAGTGAGGGCCTGGGACAGGATGCGGGCTACACCTTC
>TRBV2|TRBD1|TRBJ1-1|-
CASSPGGESFF
TGTGCCAGCAGTCCAGGGGGCGAGTCTTTCTTT
>TRBV9|-|TRBJ1-1|-
CASTGPGKTEAFF
TGTGCCAGCACAGGCCCAGGGAAGACTGAAGCTTTCTTT
>TRBV6-5|-|TRBJ2-4|-
CATAQGRPKNIQYF
TGTGCCACCGCACAGGGTCGACCCAAAAACATTCAGTACTTC
>TRBV13|TRBD2|TRBJ2-5|-
CASSLVGLAGETQYF
TGTGCCAGCAGCTTAGTCGGACTAGCGGGGGAGACCCAGTACTTC
>TRBV4-2|-|TRBJ1-4|-
CASSQPPGLVEKLFF
TGTGCCAGCAGCCAACCTCCAGGGTTGGTTGAAAAACTGTTTTTT
>TRBV10-3|TRBD2|TRBJ2-1|-
CATGEGGGSYNEQFF
TGTGCCACGGGAGAGGGCGGGGGCTCCTACAATGAGCAGTTCTTC